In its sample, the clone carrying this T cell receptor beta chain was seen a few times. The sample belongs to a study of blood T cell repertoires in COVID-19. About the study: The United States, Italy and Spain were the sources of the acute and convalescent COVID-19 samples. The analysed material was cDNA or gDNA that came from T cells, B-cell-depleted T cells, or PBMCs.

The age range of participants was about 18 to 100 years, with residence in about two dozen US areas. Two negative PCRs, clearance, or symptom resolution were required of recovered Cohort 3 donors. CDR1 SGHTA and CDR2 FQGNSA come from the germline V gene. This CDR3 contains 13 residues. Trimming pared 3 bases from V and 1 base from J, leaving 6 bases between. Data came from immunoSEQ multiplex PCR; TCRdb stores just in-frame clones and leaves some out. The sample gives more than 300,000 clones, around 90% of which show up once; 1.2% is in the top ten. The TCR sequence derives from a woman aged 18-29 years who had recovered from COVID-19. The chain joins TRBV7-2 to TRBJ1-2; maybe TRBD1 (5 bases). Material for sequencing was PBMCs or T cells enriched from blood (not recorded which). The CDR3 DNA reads TGTGCCAGCAGCTTCGACAGTAACTATGGCTACACCTTC. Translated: CASSFDSNYGYTF. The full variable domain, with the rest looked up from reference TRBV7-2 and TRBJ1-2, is GAGVSQSPSNKVTEKGKDVELRCDPISGHTALYWYRQSLGQGLEFLIYFQGNSAPDKSGLPSDRFSAERTGGSVSTLTIQRTQQEDSAVYLCASSFDSNYGYTFGSGTRLTVV.